The clone carrying this T cell receptor beta chain was seen repeatedly, ten times or more. Germline CDR1 is SQVTM and CDR2 is ANQGSEA. With 0 bases removed from V and 4 bases from J, the gap between germline ends came to 6 bases. The CDR3 loop spans 12 amino acids. Hyperthyroidism of Graves' type that showed no ophthalmopathy progression within 18 months was stable. Exclusion criteria comprised uncontrolled infection, other autoimmune disease, pregnancy or lactation. Diagnoses were made from clinical symptoms, serum measures (thyroxine and TRAb), thyroid ultrasound and orbital computed tomography. From RNA transcripts, TCR beta CDR3 regions were amplified. The HTBI set primed first-round TCR CDR3 RT-PCR. TCRdb itself ran the multiplex PCR reads through MiXCR, one entry per CDR3 protein. The sample carries about 540,000 distinct CDR3 sequences, about 43% recorded once. The data belong to a study of T cells in Graves' hyperthyroidism and ophthalmopathy.

The sample comprised peripheral blood or thyroid tissue (not recorded which). The gene calls are TRBV29-1 and TRBJ2-5; D is undetermined. The receptor comes from a woman younger than 30 with Graves' hyperthyroidism. CDR3 sequence reads: CSVEDWGETQYF. Written as DNA, the CDR3 is TGCAGCGTTGAAGATTGGGGAGAGACCCAGTACTTC.